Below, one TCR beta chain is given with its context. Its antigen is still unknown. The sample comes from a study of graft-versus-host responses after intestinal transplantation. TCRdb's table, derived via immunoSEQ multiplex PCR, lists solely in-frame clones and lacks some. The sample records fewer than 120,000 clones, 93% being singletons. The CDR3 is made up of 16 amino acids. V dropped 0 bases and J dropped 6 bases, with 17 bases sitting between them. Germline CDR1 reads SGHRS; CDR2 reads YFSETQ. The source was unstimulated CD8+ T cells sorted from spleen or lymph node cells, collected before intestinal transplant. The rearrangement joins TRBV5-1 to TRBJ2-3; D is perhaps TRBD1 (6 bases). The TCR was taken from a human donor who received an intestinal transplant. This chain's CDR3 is CASSLGYPRGGDTQYF. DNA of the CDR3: TGCGCCAGCAGCTTGGGATACCCCAGGGGTGGCGATACGCAGTATTTT.